The 22 T cell receptor beta chains below all came from one sample that was sequenced in a study of T cells after yellow fever vaccination. From the 5' RACE reads, TCRdb called clonotypes with MiXCR, one entry per CDR3 protein. The sample carries 10,000 to 15,000 distinct CDR3 sequences, approximately 5.3% recorded once. Sequences were derived from PBMCs, either bulk or a sorted T-cell subset (CD4+, CD8+, memory, or dextramer-sorted; not recorded which), sampled on the day of the yellow fever booster vaccination. The receptor source for this set is a man aged 25 to 40 who received the YFV17D yellow fever vaccine.

In this sample, this clonotype turned up many times. This chain joins TRBV12-3 or TRBV12-4 and TRBJ2-1; no clear D. The CDR3 has 13 amino acids. With 6 bases removed from V and 5 bases from J, the gap between germline ends came to 11 bases. The CDR3 DNA sequence: TGTGCCAGCAGCTCGCCTTATGACAATGAGCAGTTCTTC. Translation: CASSSPYDNEQFF.

This clonotype was seen a few times. The CDR3 region has the DNA TGTGCCAGCAGAGGACAGGTCTCCGAGCAGTACTTC. Translating it yields CASRGQVSEQYF. The J gene is TRBJ2-7, the V gene TRBV28; 7 bases are shared with TRBD1. Trimming at V came to 6 bases and at J to 6 bases, leaving 5 bases not matched to a gene. Per the germline V gene, CDR1 is MDHEN and CDR2 is SYDVKM. The CDR3 length is 12 residues.

This clonotype is labeled medium-sized. This chain's CDR3 is CASSLQPVGSTDTQYF. The DNA of the CDR3 is TGCGCCAGCAGCTTGCAACCCGTGGGGTCCACAGATACGCAGTATTTT. The V gene is TRBV5-1, the J gene TRBJ2-3, with D unclear. The CDR3 is made up of 16 amino acids. The germline V gene encodes CDR1 SGHRS and CDR2 YFSETQ. Trimming stripped 1 base from V and 2 bases from J, with 14 bases between.

This clonotype has ten or more counts. The chain employs TRBV3-1 and TRBJ1-2; no reliable D call. The CDR3 has 14 amino acids. With 4 bases removed from V and 4 bases from J, the gap between germline ends came to 13 bases. Germline lookup yields CDR1 LGHDT and CDR2 YNNKEL (reference sequence). The chain's CDR3 is CASSPNRVAYGYTF. The CDR3 coding sequence is TGTGCCAGCAGCCCCAACCGGGTAGCCTATGGCTACACCTTC.

Relative to its sample, this clonotype is medium-sized. The chain links TRBV12-3 or TRBV12-4 to TRBJ2-2, with D hard to call. The CDR3 contains 11 residues. Deletions cut 7 bases from V and 8 bases from J, with 8 bases between. CDR3 in amino acids: CASTLEGELFF. The CDR3 DNA reads TGTGCCAGCACCTTAGAAGGGGAGCTGTTTTTT.

This clonotype was seen a handful of times. The J gene is TRBJ1-1, the V gene TRBV20-1, with D uncertain. Germline V lookup: CDR1 DFQATT, CDR2 SNEGSKA (reference sequence). This CDR3 has 16 amino acids. Trimming removed 1 base at V and 2 bases at J, with 17 bases between. The CDR3 here is CSARVRARKSNTEAFF. The CDR3 coding sequence is TGCAGTGCTAGAGTACGGGCCCGTAAGAGTAACACTGAAGCTTTCTTT.

This clonotype was recorded at least ten times. The chain joins TRBV11-2 to TRBJ2-7; D may be TRBD2 (6 bases). V was trimmed by 3 bases and J by 3 bases, leaving 9 bases between them. The germline gives CDR1 SGHAT, CDR2 FQNNGV. The CDR3 has 13 amino acids. The CDR3 bases are TGTGCCAGCAGCTTGGAGGGACTCTACGAGCAGTACTTC. This translates into CASSLEGLYEQYF.

This sequence joins TRBV20-1 and TRBJ2-1; 8 bases are shared with TRBD1. CDR3 length: 16 residues. CDR1 is DFQATT, CDR2 SNEGSKA, per germline (reference sequence). CDR3 DNA sequence: TGCTGCGTCCCGGGACAGGCGGCGGGCCTCTGGAATGAGCAGTTCTTC. Translated, it gives CCVPGQAAGLWNEQFF.

A word on this clonotype: The junction does not match germline at one end; this may be a read error. The chain links TRBV5-1 to TRBJ2-7; possible D gene TRBD1, 6 bases. The CDR3 length is 15 residues. CDR1 and CDR2 (germline): SGHRS, YFSETQ. The CDR3 sequence: CPSKILTGHNYEQYF. CDR3 coding DNA: TGCCCCAGTAAGATTTTAACGGGACACAACTACGAGCAGTACTTC.

This clonotype counts as medium-sized. This chain's CDR3 is CASSPVLRAYNEQFF. The CDR3 nucleotides are TGTGCCAGCAGCCCGGTGTTGCGGGCCTACAATGAGCAGTTCTTC. The V gene is TRBV7-6, the J gene TRBJ2-1; D is perhaps TRBD2 (5 bases). Germline CDR1 and CDR2: SGHVS and FNYEAQ. V was pared by 5 bases and J by 2 bases, with 13 bases between. This CDR3 region has 15 residues.

This clonotype is categorized as medium-sized (0.01 to 0.1%). The chain carries TRBV12-3 or TRBV12-4 and TRBJ1-1; D is unresolved. V gave up 1 base and J gave up 2 bases, with 11 bases separating them. This CDR3 is 15 amino acids long. Written as DNA, the CDR3 is TGTGCCAGCAGTTTAGGTCTTATGGGTAACACTGAAGCTTTCTTT. It translates to CASSLGLMGNTEAFF.

This clonotype was counted at least ten times. The chain employs TRBV11-2 and TRBJ2-5; TRBD2 aligns across 13 bases. V shed 7 bases, J shed 5 bases, and the junction held 7 bases outside the gene matches. The CDR3 covers 15 residues. Germline CDR1 is SGHAT and CDR2 is FQNNGV. The CDR3 bases are TGTGCCAGCACCGGACTAGCGGGAGCGGCGGAGACCCAGTACTTC. Translated, it gives CASTGLAGAAETQYF.

This clonotype has ten or more counts. The chain carries TRBV29-1 and TRBJ2-3; D unresolved. In germline, CDR1 is SQVTM, CDR2 ANQGSEA. V shed 7 bases and J shed 6 bases, with 17 bases lying between them. This CDR3 has 13 residues. CDR3: CSAAPGSRDTQYF. The CDR3 nucleotides are TGCAGCGCCGCTCCCGGTAGTAGGGATACGCAGTATTTT.

This clonotype was detected many times. This chain connects TRBV27 to TRBJ2-2; D gene unclear. V was clipped by 4 bases and J by 1 base, with 4 bases between them. Germline loops: CDR1 MNHEY, CDR2 SMNVEV (reference sequence). The CDR3 sequence is 13 residues long. The CDR3 protein is CASSYGNTGELFF. The CDR3 DNA reads as TGTGCCAGCAGTTACGGGAACACCGGGGAGCTGTTTTTT.

This clonotype came up many times. The chain combines TRBV5-6 with TRBJ1-6; D is undetermined. The CDR3 is 14 residues long. Trimming took off 0 bases at V and 8 bases at J, with 9 bases between the two ends. Per germline, CDR1 SGHDT and CDR2 YYEEEE. The CDR3 spells CASSLGGKDSPLHF. CDR3 DNA: TGTGCCAGCAGCTTGGGTGGAAAGGATTCACCCCTCCACTTT.

This clonotype was seen more than once but under ten times. The chain has TRBV30 and TRBJ1-5; 7 bases fit TRBD1. CDR1 and CDR2 from the germline V gene are GTSNPN and SVGIG (reference sequence). After removal of 5 bases from V and 2 bases from J, the junction contained 6 bases not matched to a gene. The CDR3 runs to 14 residues. DNA for the CDR3: TGTGCCTGGGACAGGGTTTTGGGCAATCAGCCCCAGCATTTT. Its protein is CAWDRVLGNQPQHF.

This clonotype was observed at least ten times. V is TRBV11-2 and J is TRBJ2-3, with D possibly matching TRBD2 (6 bases). Trimming took off 1 base at V and 4 bases at J, with 9 bases between the two ends. The CDR3 spans 14 residues. Germline CDR1 is SGHAT and CDR2 is FQNNGV. This CDR3 reads CASSLAGGADTQYF. DNA of the CDR3: TGTGCCAGCAGCTTAGCCGGGGGAGCAGATACGCAGTATTTT.

This clonotype was counted many times. The chain couples TRBV10-3 to TRBJ2-7; TRBD2 is a possible D gene (5 bases). The germline CDR1 and CDR2 sequences are ENHRY and SYGVKD. The CDR3 has 14 residues. Between the trimmed V and J ends, which lost 3 bases and 0 bases, there was a span of 9 bases. The CDR3: CAISEADSSYEQYF. CDR3 DNA sequence: TGTGCCATCAGTGAAGCGGATAGCTCCTACGAGCAGTACTTC.

This clonotype appeared many times. V is TRBV6-5 and J is TRBJ2-3, with D possibly being TRBD2 (5 bases). Trimming took 7 bases from V and 8 from J, leaving 19 bases between them. CDR1 and CDR2 (germline): MNHEY, SVGAGI. The CDR3 length is 14 residues. The CDR3 bases are TGTGCCAGCATGTTGAGGGCCGGTTTTGGTACGCAGTATTTT. It codes for CASMLRAGFGTQYF.

This clonotype appeared many times. This chain uses TRBV20-1 with TRBJ2-7; possibly TRBD2 for D (6 bases). The germline gives CDR1 DFQATT, CDR2 SNEGSKA (reference sequence). The CDR3 is 17 amino acids. The CDR3 coding sequence is TGCAACCGCCCCTCAATCCCGCGCGGGATGGCCTCCTACGAGCAGTACTTC. Translation: CNRPSIPRGMASYEQYF.

In this sample, this clonotype turned up many times. V and J are TRBV10-3 and TRBJ1-1; D remains unclear. Germline V lookup: CDR1 ENHRY, CDR2 SYGVKD. The germline V and J ends were trimmed by 5 bases and 4 bases, with 8 bases remaining between them. The CDR3 runs 12 residues. The CDR3 region is CAISPYPTEAFF. DNA for the CDR3: TGTGCCATCAGTCCCTACCCCACTGAAGCTTTCTTT.

This clonotype was seen many times. The gene calls are TRBV20-1 and TRBJ2-1; D unclear. Germline values: CDR1 DFQATT, CDR2 SNEGSKA (reference sequence). The CDR3 runs 13 residues. Between the trimmed V and J ends, which lost 8 bases and 10 bases, there was a span of 21 bases. The CDR3 reads CSPDPSPINEQFF. The DNA of the CDR3 is TGCAGTCCAGACCCATCCCCAATAAACGAGCAGTTCTTC.